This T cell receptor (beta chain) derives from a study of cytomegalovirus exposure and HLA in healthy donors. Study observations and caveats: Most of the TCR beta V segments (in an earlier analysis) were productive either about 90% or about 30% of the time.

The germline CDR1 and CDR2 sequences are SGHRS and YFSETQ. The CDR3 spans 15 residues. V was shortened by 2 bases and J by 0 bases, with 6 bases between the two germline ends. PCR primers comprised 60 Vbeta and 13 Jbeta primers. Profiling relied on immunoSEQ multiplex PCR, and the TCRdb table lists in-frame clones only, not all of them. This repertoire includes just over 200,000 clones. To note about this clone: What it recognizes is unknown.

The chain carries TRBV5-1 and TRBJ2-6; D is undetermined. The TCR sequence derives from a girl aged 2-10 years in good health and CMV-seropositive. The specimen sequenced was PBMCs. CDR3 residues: CASSFGSSGANVLTF. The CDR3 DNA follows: TGCGCCAGCAGCTTTGGCAGCTCTGGGGCCAACGTCCTGACTTTC.